A single T cell receptor (beta chain) is shown here with its context. Its target is not known. The data were taken from a study of cytomegalovirus exposure and HLA in healthy donors. Study-wide background: Early on, a data release was issued that held 80 million to 90 million unique TCRs from HLA-typed donors.

The study's findings and limits: Previous analysis showed most TCR beta V segments were productive about 90% or about 30% of the time. Later analysis found that TCR beta chains associated with HLA were more clonally expanded than other, equally common chains. Some TCR beta chains (around 160 of them) were listed as cytomegalovirus-associated.

Primers: 60 Vbeta forward and 13 Jbeta reverse. Measured with immunoSEQ multiplex PCR; TCRdb has only the in-frame clones, and not every one. The sample has 55,000 to 80,000 clones, roughly 71% seen once. Per germline, CDR1 SGHNT and CDR2 YYREEE (reference sequence). This CDR3 has 18 amino acids. V was pared by 0 bases and J by 5 bases, with 12 bases of the junction left unmatched. Material for sequencing was PBMCs. The sequence was obtained from a man in his forties or fifties in good health and CMV-seropositive. The rearrangement uses TRBV5-4 and TRBJ1-1, with 11 bases fitting TRBD1. CDR3 sequence (DNA): TGTGCCAGCAGCTTGGAGGTGGGGTGGACAGGGGGCTTAACTGAAGCTTTCTTT. Amino acid sequence: CASSLEVGWTGGLTEAFF.